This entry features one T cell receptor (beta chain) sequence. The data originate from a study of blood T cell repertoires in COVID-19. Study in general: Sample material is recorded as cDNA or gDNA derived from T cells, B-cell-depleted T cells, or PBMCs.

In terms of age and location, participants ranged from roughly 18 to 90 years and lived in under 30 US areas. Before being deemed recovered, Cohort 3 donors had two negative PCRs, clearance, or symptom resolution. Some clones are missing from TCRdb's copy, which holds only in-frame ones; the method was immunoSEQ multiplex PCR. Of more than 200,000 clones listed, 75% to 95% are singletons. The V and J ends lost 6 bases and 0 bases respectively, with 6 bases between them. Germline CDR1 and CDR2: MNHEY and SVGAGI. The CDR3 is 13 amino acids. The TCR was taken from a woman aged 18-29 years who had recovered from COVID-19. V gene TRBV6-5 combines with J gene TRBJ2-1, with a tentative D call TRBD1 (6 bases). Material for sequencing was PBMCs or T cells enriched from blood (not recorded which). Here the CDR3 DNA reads TGTGCCAGCAGGGACAGCTCCTACAATGAGCAGTTCTTC. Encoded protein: CASRDSSYNEQFF.